The 25 T cell receptor beta chains presented below share a single source sample, sequenced in a study of blood T cell repertoires in COVID-19 (dated by TCRdb to the early 2020s). Preparation of the library involved the immunoSEQ multiplex PCR assay. TCRdb obtained this table from immuneACCESS and retained in-frame rearrangements with V and J assigned. These tables miss some clones; where compared with another copy, unresolved V genes account for less than half of the shortfall, and the remainder is unexplained. This sample is represented by some 190,000 clones; 88% of them were singletons. About 1.1% of the sample lies in the top ten. The sample taken for sequencing was peripheral blood. Receptors were obtained from a man between 25 and 39 years old with acute or convalescent COVID-19.

J is TRBJ2-1 and V is TRBV4-1; D possibly corresponds to TRBD2 (5 bases). The V gene lost 4 bases and the J gene lost 2 bases, with 12 bases spanning the gap. Germline V lookup: CDR1 MGHRA, CDR2 YSYEKL. The CDR3 is made up of 15 amino acids. The CDR3 loop reads CASSRPSGTYNEQFF. The CDR3 nucleotides read TGCGCCAGCAGCCGCCCGAGCGGTACCTACAATGAGCAGTTCTTC.

This clone appeared once. The chain's CDR3 is CASRPHRVNTEAFF. The DNA of the CDR3 is TGTGCCAGCAGGCCCCACAGGGTGAACACTGAAGCTTTCTTT. This chain uses TRBV6-5 with TRBJ1-1; possible D gene TRBD1, 6 bases. CDR1 is MNHEY, CDR2 SVGAGI, per germline. The CDR3 contains 14 residues. Trimming cost V 6 bases and J 0 bases, with 11 bases left between them.

The chain has TRBV28 and TRBJ2-4, with TRBD1 as a possible D gene (6 bases). Germline loops: CDR1 MDHEN, CDR2 SYDVKM. V lost 7 bases and J 1 base, leaving 11 bases between the germline ends. The CDR3 consists of 14 residues. Here the CDR3 DNA reads TGTGCCAGCACCGTTCAGGGGGCCAAAAACATTCAGTACTTC. Its protein is CASTVQGAKNIQYF.

CDR3 sequence: CASSSGQGKREQYF. CDR3 coding DNA: TGTGCCAGCAGTTCGGGACAGGGGAAACGCGAGCAGTACTTC. The rearrangement links TRBV6-5 to TRBJ2-7; 10 bases fit TRBD1. The CDR3 is 14 amino acids. Germline loops: CDR1 MNHEY, CDR2 SVGAGI. Trimming at V came to 4 bases and at J to 6 bases, leaving 6 bases not matched to a gene.

The chain combines TRBV3-1 (or the pseudogene TRBV3-2) with TRBJ1-2; D is possibly TRBD1 (5 bases). Germline V gives CDR1 LGHDT, CDR2 YNNKEL (reference sequence). Trimming shortened V by 9 bases and J by 1 base, and 15 bases separated the two germline ends. The CDR3 contains 14 residues. This CDR3 reads CASTRRGDNYGYTF. Written as DNA, the CDR3 is TGTGCCAGTACTAGGAGGGGAGATAACTATGGCTACACCTTC.

Concerning this clone itself: Its ends do not fully match the called genes, so a read error is possible. This chain connects TRBV7-2 to TRBJ2-3; TRBD1 matches 12 bases. Germline CDR1 SGHTA, CDR2 FQGNSA. CDR3 length: 14 residues. The DNA for the CDR3 is TGTGCCAGCAGCTTATTTCCGGGACAGGGGGCGAGGAATTTT. Translating it yields CASSLFPGQGARNF.

This clone showed up just a few times. This sequence joins TRBV11-2 and TRBJ1-1, with D possibly TRBD1 on 5 matching bases. The CDR3 length is 14 residues. Deletions cut 5 bases from V and 5 bases from J, with 15 bases between. The V gene's germline CDR1 is SGHAT and CDR2 FQNNGV. CDR3 coding DNA: TGTGCCAGCAGCGGATTTGTGGGGGGTACTGAAGCTTTCTTT. Its protein is CASSGFVGGTEAFF.

The rearrangement joins TRBV4-1 to TRBJ1-2; a possible D gene is TRBD1 (5 bases). Germline V gene sequence: CDR1 MGHRA, CDR2 YSYEKL. The CDR3 runs 16 residues. Trimming took off 0 bases at V and 4 bases at J, with 15 bases between the two ends. Here the CDR3 reads CASSQDAGPSFYGYTF. For the CDR3, the DNA is TGCGCCAGCAGCCAAGATGCGGGACCCTCATTCTATGGCTACACCTTC.

This clone was seen only a few times. This chain connects TRBV7-9 to TRBJ2-7, with a weak D call TRBD1 (5 bases). V lost 4 bases, J lost 5 bases, and 6 bases lay in between. Germline-derived CDR1 and CDR2 are SEHNR and FQNEAQ (reference sequence). There are 11 residues in the CDR3. CDR3 amino acids: CASSSGHEQYF. The CDR3 DNA reads as TGTGCCAGCAGCTCAGGGCACGAGCAGTACTTC.

DNA for the CDR3: TGTGCCAGCAGTGCAGCCCGGGGGGCTTTCTTT. It specifies CASSAARGAFF. The chain carries TRBV28 and TRBJ1-1; the D gene is possibly TRBD1 (5 bases). V was clipped by 5 bases and J by 11 bases, with 12 bases between them. The CDR3 spans 11 residues. Per the germline V gene, CDR1 is MDHEN and CDR2 is SYDVKM.

The CDR3 sequence is CASSASEKLFF. The CDR3 bases are TGTGCCAGCTCAGCCAGTGAAAAACTGTTTTTT. The genes are TRBV18 and TRBJ1-4; D is unresolved. The CDR3 loop spans 11 amino acids. From germline, CDR1 is KGHSH and CDR2 LQKENI. V was trimmed by 5 bases and J by 7 bases, leaving 5 bases between them.

The rearrangement links TRBV19 to TRBJ2-7, with a possible D match to TRBD2 (6 bases). The V end was cut by 5 bases, the J end by 4 bases, with 12 bases between. Germline-derived CDR1 and CDR2 are LNHDA and SQIVND (reference sequence). The CDR3 sequence is 13 residues long. The CDR3 nucleotides read TGTGCCAGTAGTCGCCTCGGGAGTTACGAGCAGTACTTC. This encodes CASSRLGSYEQYF.

The rearrangement links TRBV30 to TRBJ1-5, with 9 bases that match TRBD1. The junction had 5 bases not matched to a gene; V was cut back by 4 bases and J by 1 base. The germline V gene has CDR1 GTSNPN and CDR2 SVGIG (reference sequence). The CDR3 totals 15 residues. The CDR3 reads CAWTRQGGSNQPQHF. CDR3 DNA sequence: TGTGCCTGGACCAGACAGGGGGGGAGCAATCAGCCCCAGCATTTT.

V is TRBV14 and J is TRBJ2-1, with 10 bases identical to TRBD2. Germline loops: CDR1 SGHDN, CDR2 FVKESK. The ends lost 4 bases at V and 6 bases at J; junction bases unmatched: 9. The CDR3 loop spans 16 amino acids. The CDR3 spells CASSPTPSGRFNEQFF. CDR3 in DNA: TGTGCCAGCAGCCCAACTCCTAGCGGGAGATTCAATGAGCAGTTCTTC.

The chain uses TRBV28 and TRBJ2-1, with 12 bases that match TRBD2. From germline, CDR1 is MDHEN and CDR2 SYDVKM. The CDR3 is 14 residues long. Trimming at V came to 2 bases and at J to 14 bases, leaving 7 bases not matched to a gene. This CDR3 is CASSLVASGRAKFF. CDR3 coding DNA: TGTGCCAGCAGTTTAGTGGCTAGCGGGAGGGCGAAGTTCTTC.

The gene calls are TRBV28 and TRBJ2-1; tentative D call: TRBD1 (6 bases). The V and J ends lost 8 bases and 3 bases respectively, with 14 bases between them. From germline, CDR1 is MDHEN and CDR2 SYDVKM. The CDR3 covers 14 residues. In nucleotides, the CDR3 is TGTGCCAGCCGTACTAAAGGGGGCTACAATGAGCAGTTCTTC. Its protein is CASRTKGGYNEQFF. Full variable domain (rest looked up from reference TRBV28 and TRBJ2-1): DVKVTQSSRYLVKRTGEKVFLECVQDMDHENMFWYRQDPGLGLRLIYFSYDVKMKEKGDIPEGYSVSREKKERFSLILESASTNQTSMYLCASRTKGGYNEQFFGPGTRLTVL.

V usage is TRBV11-2 and J usage is TRBJ2-1, with 8 bases identical to TRBD2. J was trimmed by 9 bases and V by 3 bases; bases with no gene match: 7. CDR1 and CDR2 from the germline V gene are SGHAT and FQNNGV. CDR3 size: 14 residues. The CDR3 nucleotides read TGTGCCAGCAGCTTTCGGGGGGGCCCTGGTGAGCAGTTCTTC. Amino acids: CASSFRGGPGEQFF.

The chain couples TRBV5-4 to TRBJ1-6; TRBD1 matches 8 bases. V shed 6 bases, J shed 7 bases, and the junction held 9 bases outside the gene matches. The germline V gene has CDR1 SGHNT and CDR2 YYREEE (reference sequence). The CDR3 loop spans 15 amino acids. CDR3 in DNA: TGTGCCAGCACCCCGGGGACAGGTGGGAATTCACCCCTCCACTTT. It codes for CASTPGTGGNSPLHF.

This chain joins TRBV29-1 and TRBJ2-2, with D possibly being TRBD2 (5 bases). CDR3 size: 11 residues. With 6 bases removed from V and 6 bases from J, the gap between germline ends came to 8 bases. From germline, CDR1 is SQVTM and CDR2 ANQGSEA. CDR3 in DNA: TGCAGCGTCGAGGGTGCCGGGGAGCTGTTTTTT. Protein sequence: CSVEGAGELFF.

The chain has TRBV28 and TRBJ1-2, with unresolved D. Trimming cost V 5 bases and J 7 bases, with 14 bases left between them. The CDR3 loop spans 13 amino acids. Germline CDR1 reads MDHEN; CDR2 reads SYDVKM. CDR3 protein: CASSTRSPGGYTF. DNA of the CDR3: TGTGCCAGCAGTACTAGGTCTCCCGGTGGCTACACCTTC.

The genes are TRBV20-1 and TRBJ2-1; D may be TRBD1 (5 bases). The V gene lost 3 bases and the J gene lost 9 bases, with 12 bases spanning the gap. This CDR3 comprises 12 residues. Germline V gene sequence: CDR1 DFQATT, CDR2 SNEGSKA (reference sequence). The CDR3 is CSASDSQGEQFF. The CDR3 coding sequence is TGCAGTGCTAGTGACAGCCAGGGTGAGCAGTTCTTC.

The chain recombines TRBV28 with TRBJ1-1, with TRBD1 matching over 9 bases. Germline V gene lookup returns CDR1 MDHEN and CDR2 SYDVKM. Germline trimming cut 5 bases from V and 5 bases from J; bases unmatched to any gene: 9. The CDR3 is 15 residues long. For the CDR3, the DNA is TGTGCCAGCAGTACCCCCGGGACAGGGAGGACTGAAGCTTTCTTT. Its translation is CASSTPGTGRTEAFF.

This clone was picked up a small number of times. The chain is built from TRBV5-4 and TRBJ1-2, with D uncertain. This CDR3 is built from 13 residues. V was pared by 0 bases and J by 1 base, with 4 bases between. Germline V gene lookup returns CDR1 SGHNT and CDR2 YYREEE (reference sequence). The CDR3 bases are TGTGCCAGCAGCTTGGGAGGTAACTATGGCTACACCTTC. It translates to CASSLGGNYGYTF.

The CDR3 coding sequence is TGTGCCAGCAGCTTAGATCCAGGCCGGAACACTGAAGCTTTCTTT. Protein product: CASSLDPGRNTEAFF. The chain couples TRBV11-2 to TRBJ1-1; D not certain. The CDR3 spans 15 residues. With 0 bases removed from V and 1 base from J, the gap between germline ends came to 9 bases. Germline values: CDR1 SGHAT, CDR2 FQNNGV.

The chain is built from TRBV20-1 and TRBJ1-1; D not resolved. This CDR3 is built from 11 residues. Per the germline V gene, CDR1 is DFQATT and CDR2 is SNEGSKA (reference sequence). The ends were cut back, 2 bases at V and 6 bases at J, with 7 bases in the middle. The DNA for the CDR3 is TGCAGTGCTAGACTGCGGGCTGAAGCTTTCTTT. Translated, it gives CSARLRAEAFF.